The sequence of this T cell receptor (beta chain) was determined in a study of B cell selection in AIRE deficiency. Sorted regulatory T cells were CD4-positive, CD25-high and CD127-low or negative. The CDR3 is 17 amino acids. The V gene end was trimmed by 5 bases and the J gene end by 1 base; junction bases not matched to a gene: 8. Germline CDR1 is LNHDA and CDR2 is SQIVND (reference sequence). The table lists this clone with a count of one. Its antigen is unidentified. Findings and caveats of the study: TCRbeta-only data showed roughly 35% of shared healthy Treg sequences in healthy Tconv. Approximately 31% of healthy-shared Treg sequences were found among patient Tconv cells. Of approximately 3,700 shared Treg TCRbeta sequences, over 25% were healthy-only, just under 9.5% patient-only.

Sequencing was performed with immunoSEQ multiplex PCR; in TCRdb, only in-frame clones are kept and a portion is missing. The table has roughly 18,000 clones, about 93% seen once; the top ten hold 0.75% to 0.9%. This sequence originates from a human donor in good health. Sequenced input: CD4+CD25+ Tregs sorted from PBMCs. The chain uses TRBV19 and TRBJ2-1; 10 bases fit TRBD2. Written as DNA, the CDR3 is TGTGCCAGTAGTTCCCGGACTAGCGGCCTTTCCTACAATGAGCAGTTCTTC. Translated: CASSSRTSGLSYNEQFF.